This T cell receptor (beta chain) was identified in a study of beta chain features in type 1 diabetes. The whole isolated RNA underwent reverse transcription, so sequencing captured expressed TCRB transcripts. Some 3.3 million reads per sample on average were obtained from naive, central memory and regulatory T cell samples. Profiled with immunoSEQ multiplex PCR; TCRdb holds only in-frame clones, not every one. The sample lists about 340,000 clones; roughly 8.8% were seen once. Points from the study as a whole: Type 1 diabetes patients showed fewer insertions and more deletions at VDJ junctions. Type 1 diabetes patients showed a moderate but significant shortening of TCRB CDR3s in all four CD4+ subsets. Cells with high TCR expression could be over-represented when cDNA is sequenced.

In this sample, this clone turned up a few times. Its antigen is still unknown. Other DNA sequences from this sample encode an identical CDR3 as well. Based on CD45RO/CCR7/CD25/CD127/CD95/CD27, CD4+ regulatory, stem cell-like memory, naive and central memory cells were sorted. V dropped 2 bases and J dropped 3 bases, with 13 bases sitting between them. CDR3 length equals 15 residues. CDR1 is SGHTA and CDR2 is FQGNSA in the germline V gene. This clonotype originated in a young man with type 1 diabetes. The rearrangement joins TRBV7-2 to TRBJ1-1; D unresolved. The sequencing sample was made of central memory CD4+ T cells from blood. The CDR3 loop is CASSLTSRWDTEAFF. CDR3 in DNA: TGTGCCAGCAGCTTAACATCTCGGTGGGACACTGAAGCTTTCTTT.